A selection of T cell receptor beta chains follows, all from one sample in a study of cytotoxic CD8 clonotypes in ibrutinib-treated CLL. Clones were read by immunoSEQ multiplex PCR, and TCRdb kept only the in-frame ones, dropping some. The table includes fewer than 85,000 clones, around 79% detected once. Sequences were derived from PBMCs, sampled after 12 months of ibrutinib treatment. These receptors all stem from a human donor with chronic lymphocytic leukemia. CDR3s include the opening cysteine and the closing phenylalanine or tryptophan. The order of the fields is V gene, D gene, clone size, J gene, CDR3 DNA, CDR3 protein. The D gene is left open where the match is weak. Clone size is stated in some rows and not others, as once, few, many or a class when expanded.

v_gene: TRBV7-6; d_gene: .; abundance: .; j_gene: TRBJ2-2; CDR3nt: TGTGCCAGCAGCCGCCTGGACACCGGGGAGCTGTTTTTT; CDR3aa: CASSRLDTGELFF
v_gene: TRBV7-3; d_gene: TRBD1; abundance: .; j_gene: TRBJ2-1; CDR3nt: TGTGCCAGCAGCTTGGGACCCACAGGGGCGTCGAATGAGCAGTTCTTC; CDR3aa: CASSLGPTGASNEQFF
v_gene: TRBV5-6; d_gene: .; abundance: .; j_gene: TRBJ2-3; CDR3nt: TGTGCCAGCAGCTTGGCCCGCTTGGCGACAACTAGCACAGATACGCAGTATTTT; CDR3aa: CASSLARLATTSTDTQYF
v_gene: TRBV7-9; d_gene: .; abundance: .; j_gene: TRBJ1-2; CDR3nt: TGTGCCGGCGGGGCGGGGGCCTATGGCTACACCTTC; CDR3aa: CAGGAGAYGYTF
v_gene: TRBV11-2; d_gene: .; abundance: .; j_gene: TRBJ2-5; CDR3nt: TGTGCCAGCAGCCCAACCCGTCGCGGGGAGACCCAGTACTTC; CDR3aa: CASSPTRRGETQYF
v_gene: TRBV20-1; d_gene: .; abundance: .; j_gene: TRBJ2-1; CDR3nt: TGCAGTGCTAGTGGGGTAGGGCAGTTCTTC; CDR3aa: CSASGVGQFF
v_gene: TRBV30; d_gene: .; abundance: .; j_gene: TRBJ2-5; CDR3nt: TGTGCCTGGAGTGTACGGGAGACCCAGTACTTC; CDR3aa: CAWSVRETQYF
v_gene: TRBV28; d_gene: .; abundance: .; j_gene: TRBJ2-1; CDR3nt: TGTGCCAGCCGCCACTCGGGGGAGAGGGATGAGCAGTTCTTC; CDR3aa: CASRHSGERDEQFF
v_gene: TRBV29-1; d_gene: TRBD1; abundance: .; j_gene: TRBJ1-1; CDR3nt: TGCAGCGTTGCCAGGGGGCAGGGGACTGAAGCTTTCTTT; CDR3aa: CSVARGQGTEAFF
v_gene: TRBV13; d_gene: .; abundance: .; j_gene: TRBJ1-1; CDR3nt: TGTGCCAGCAGTCCCAAAACGGGACTAAGGGCTTTCTTT; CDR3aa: CASSPKTGLRAFF
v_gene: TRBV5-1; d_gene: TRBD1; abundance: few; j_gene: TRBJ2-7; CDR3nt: TGCGCCAGCAGCCCGGGACAGGGTGGCCCCTACGAGCAGTACTTC; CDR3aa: CASSPGQGGPYEQYF
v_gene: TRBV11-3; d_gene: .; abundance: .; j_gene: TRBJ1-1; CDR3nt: TGTGCCAGCAGCTTGGGGCCGGGGACTGAAGCTTTCTTT; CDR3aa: CASSLGPGTEAFF
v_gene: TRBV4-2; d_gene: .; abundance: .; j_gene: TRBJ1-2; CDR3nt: TGTGCCAGCAGCCAAGACGGGCAGGGCCGACACTATGGCTACACCTTC; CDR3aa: CASSQDGQGRHYGYTF
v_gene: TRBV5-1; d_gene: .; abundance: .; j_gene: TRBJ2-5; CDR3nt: TGCGCCAGCAGCTTGGGCCCGGGGCCCCAAGAGACCCAGTACTTC; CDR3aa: CASSLGPGPQETQYF
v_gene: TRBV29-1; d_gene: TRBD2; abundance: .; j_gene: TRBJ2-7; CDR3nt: TGCAGCGTTGTAGGGCTAGCGGGAGGCGAGCAGTACTTC; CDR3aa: CSVVGLAGGEQYF
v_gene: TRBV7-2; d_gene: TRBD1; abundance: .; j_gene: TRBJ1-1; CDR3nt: TGTGCCAGCAGCTTAGAGGGACAGGGGAGTTCGTGGAACACTGAAGCTTTCTTT; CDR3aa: CASSLEGQGSSWNTEAFF
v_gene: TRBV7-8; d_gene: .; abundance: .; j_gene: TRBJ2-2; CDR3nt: TGTGCCAGCAGCCCCGGGGGCCCCTGGGCCGGGGAGCTGTTTTTT; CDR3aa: CASSPGGPWAGELFF
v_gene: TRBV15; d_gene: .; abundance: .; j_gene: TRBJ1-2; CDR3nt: TGTGCCACCAGCAGATCCCCGGACAATGGCTACACCTTC; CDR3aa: CATSRSPDNGYTF
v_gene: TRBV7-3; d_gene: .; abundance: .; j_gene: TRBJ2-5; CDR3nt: TGTGCCAGCAGCTTTAGCGCCGGGCGGGAAGAAACCCAGTACTTC; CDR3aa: CASSFSAGREETQYF